The 6 T cell receptor beta chains below all came from one sample that was sequenced in a study of blood T cell repertoires in COVID-19. Using immunoSEQ multiplex PCR, the repertoire was profiled, and TCRdb retains in-frame clones only, with some absent. The sample contains 250,000 to 350,000 clones, around 81% of which appear only once. Sequencing was done on a sample of peripheral blood. The origin of the receptors is a person aged 65 to 85 with COVID-19, enrolled during active disease.

The chain employs TRBV28 and TRBJ2-5; 9 nucleotides line up with TRBD2. This CDR3 is built from 15 residues. CDR1 and CDR2 (germline): MDHEN, SYDVKM. With V trimmed by 5 bases and J by 3 bases, 7 bases remained unmatched. CDR3 sequence: CASSGSGRIKETQYF. As DNA, the CDR3 is TGTGCCAGCAGTGGGAGCGGGAGGATAAAAGAGACCCAGTACTTC.

This chain connects TRBV15 to TRBJ2-7; TRBD1 matches at 8 bases. Germline CDR1 is LNHNV and CDR2 is YYDKDF (reference sequence). This CDR3 spans 17 amino acids. V lost 3 bases and J lost 0; bases outside the gene matches: 10. Written as DNA, the CDR3 is TGTGCCACCAGCAGCCACTCCGGACAGGGAAGCTCCTACGAGCAGTACTTC. Translated, it gives CATSSHSGQGSSYEQYF.

In regard to this clone: A read error may produce the germline difference seen at one junction end. Written as DNA, the CDR3 is TGTGCCAGTAGGATAGTGGCGGGTGAAAAACTGTTTTTT. Translation: CASRIVAGEKLFF. The chain uses TRBV19 and TRBJ1-4; D gene ambiguous. Germline V gene data show CDR1 as LNHDA and CDR2 as SQIVND (reference sequence). There are 13 residues in the CDR3.

V and J are TRBV27 and TRBJ1-1; TRBD1 might be the D (5 bases). Germline CDR1 and CDR2: MNHEY and SMNVEV (reference sequence). V was pared by 6 bases and J by 4 bases, with 15 bases between. This CDR3 has 14 amino acids. CDR3 sequence (DNA): TGTGCCAGCAGCCAACAGGTCTCGGGCACTGAAGCTTTCTTT. This translates into CASSQQVSGTEAFF.

This clone was seen a handful of times. CDR3 in amino acids: CASSPLPGTPSSIDEQYF. CDR3 DNA: TGTGCCAGCTCACCACTTCCAGGGACACCAAGTTCTATCGACGAGCAGTACTTC. The chain carries TRBV18 and TRBJ2-7, with a possible D match to TRBD1 (6 bases). In germline, CDR1 is KGHSH, CDR2 LQKENI. The CDR3 has 18 amino acids. V was clipped by 1 base and J by 5 bases, with 24 bases between them.

This clone showed up just once. The CDR3 coding sequence is TGTGCCAGTAGTCCGGTGACAGGGACAGGTCAGTACGAGCAGTACTTC. Amino acids: CASSPVTGTGQYEQYF. The chain uses TRBV19 and TRBJ2-7, with 8 bases identical to TRBD1. V lost 5 bases to trimming and J lost 4 bases; unmatched junction nucleotides: 13. Germline CDR1 LNHDA, CDR2 SQIVND (reference sequence). There are 16 residues in the CDR3.